These T cell receptor beta chains were read from a single sample in a study of T cells in tumors after PD-1 blockade. This table comes from immunoSEQ multiplex PCR, and its TCRdb copy is limited to in-frame clones, with some not included. The table records 4,400 or so clones, approximately 63% of them present only once. The sequences come from tumor tissue, collected after anti-PD-1 treatment. The receptors here all came from a human donor with basal cell carcinoma. Each CDR3 is given with its conserved first and last residue. The D gene is left open where the match is weak.

cdr3_length: 13
v_call: TRBV5-1
j_call: TRBJ2-3
d_call: -
cdr3_aa: CASSNLSTDTQYF

cdr3_length: 13
v_call: TRBV5-1
j_call: TRBJ1-2
d_call: -
cdr3_aa: CASSLDGGYGYTF

cdr3_length: 18
v_call: TRBV19
j_call: TRBJ2-1
d_call: -
cdr3_aa: CASDGGQGRRGSYNEQFF

cdr3_length: 15
v_call: TRBV7-3
j_call: TRBJ2-3
d_call: TRBD2
cdr3_aa: CASSWGGGATDTQYF

cdr3_length: 16
v_call: TRBV6-2/TRBV6-3
j_call: TRBJ1-1
d_call: TRBD1
cdr3_aa: CASSSKGQGKFTEAFF

cdr3_length: 14
v_call: TRBV27
j_call: TRBJ1-4
d_call: TRBD1
cdr3_aa: CASSLATGDEKLFF

cdr3_length: 14
v_call: TRBV6-4
j_call: TRBJ2-2
d_call: TRBD2
cdr3_aa: CASAAGGGTGELFF

cdr3_length: 19
v_call: TRBV6-1
j_call: TRBJ2-5
d_call: TRBD2
cdr3_aa: CASRETSGGAAFFQETQYF

cdr3_length: 13
v_call: TRBV6-5
j_call: TRBJ1-5
d_call: -
cdr3_aa: CASSSRGNQPQHF

cdr3_length: 19
v_call: TRBV6-6
j_call: TRBJ2-3
d_call: TRBD2
cdr3_aa: CASTYSGLAGAISTDTQYF

cdr3_length: 14
v_call: TRBV3-1/TRBV3-2
j_call: TRBJ2-1
d_call: TRBD2
cdr3_aa: CASSPTSGFNEQFF

cdr3_length: 14
v_call: TRBV3-1/TRBV3-2
j_call: TRBJ1-3
d_call: TRBD1
cdr3_aa: CASSPQKGAHTIYF

cdr3_length: 18
v_call: TRBV7-9
j_call: TRBJ2-5
d_call: -
cdr3_aa: CASSGSTVQALYQETQYF

cdr3_length: 13
v_call: TRBV12-5
j_call: TRBJ2-2
d_call: TRBD2
cdr3_aa: CASGSAGAGELFF

cdr3_length: 14
v_call: TRBV6-2/TRBV6-3
j_call: TRBJ2-1
d_call: -
cdr3_aa: CASSRGAGYNEQFF

cdr3_length: 17
v_call: TRBV4-2
j_call: TRBJ2-1
d_call: TRBD2
cdr3_aa: CASSQGGSGRSYNEQFF

cdr3_length: 15
v_call: TRBV5-6
j_call: TRBJ2-1
d_call: -
cdr3_aa: CASSLSVSSYNEQFF

cdr3_length: 15
v_call: TRBV27
j_call: TRBJ2-7
d_call: -
cdr3_aa: CASRPQGSPSYEQYF

cdr3_length: 14
v_call: TRBV18
j_call: TRBJ2-7
d_call: -
cdr3_aa: CASSPIEQGYEQYF

cdr3_length: 15
v_call: TRBV28
j_call: TRBJ2-7
d_call: -
cdr3_aa: CASSLGGQGSYEQYF

cdr3_length: 16
v_call: TRBV18
j_call: TRBJ1-1
d_call: -
cdr3_aa: CASSPQLSQMNTEAFF

cdr3_length: 14
v_call: TRBV3-1/TRBV3-2
j_call: TRBJ2-7
d_call: TRBD2
cdr3_aa: CASREAGGSLEQYF

cdr3_length: 14
v_call: TRBV28
j_call: TRBJ2-2
d_call: -
cdr3_aa: CASSFSGITGELFF

cdr3_length: 13
v_call: TRBV2
j_call: TRBJ1-2
d_call: -
cdr3_aa: CASTKDGSYGYTF

cdr3_length: 15
v_call: TRBV5-1
j_call: TRBJ1-4
d_call: TRBD1
cdr3_aa: CASSDRDSVNEKLFF

cdr3_length: 14
v_call: TRBV5-1
j_call: TRBJ2-3
d_call: -
cdr3_aa: CASSPGGGPDTQYF

cdr3_length: 15
v_call: TRBV4-2
j_call: TRBJ2-5
d_call: -
cdr3_aa: CASSPIPMVEETQYF

cdr3_length: 15
v_call: TRBV10-3
j_call: TRBJ2-2
d_call: TRBD2
cdr3_aa: CAISESGRGTGELFF

cdr3_length: 16
v_call: TRBV11-3
j_call: TRBJ2-7
d_call: TRBD1
cdr3_aa: CASSLGRGQGAGEQYF